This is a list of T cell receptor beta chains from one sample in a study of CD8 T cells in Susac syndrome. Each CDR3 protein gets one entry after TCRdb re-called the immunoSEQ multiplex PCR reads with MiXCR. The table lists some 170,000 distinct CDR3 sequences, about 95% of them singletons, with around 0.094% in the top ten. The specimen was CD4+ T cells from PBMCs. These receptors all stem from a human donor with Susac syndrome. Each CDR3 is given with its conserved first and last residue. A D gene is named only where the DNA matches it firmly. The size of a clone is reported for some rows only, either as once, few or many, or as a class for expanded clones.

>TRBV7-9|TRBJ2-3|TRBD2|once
CASSSPGGGSTDTQYF
TGTGCCAGCAGCTCCCCCGGGGGGGGCAGCACAGATACGCAGTATTTT
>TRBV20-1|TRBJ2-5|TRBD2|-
CSAARSGLARETQYF
TGCAGTGCCGCCCGATCGGGACTAGCCAGGGAGACCCAGTACTTC
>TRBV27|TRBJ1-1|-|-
CASSSKWTEAFF
TGTGCCAGCAGTTCCAAGTGGACTGAAGCTTTCTTT
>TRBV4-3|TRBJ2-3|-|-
CASSQGTTDTQYF
TGCGCCAGCAGCCAAGGGACCACAGATACGCAGTATTTT
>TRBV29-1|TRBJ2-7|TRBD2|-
CSVEKGTMPYEQYF
TGCAGCGTTGAGAAGGGGACTATGCCCTACGAGCAGTACTTC
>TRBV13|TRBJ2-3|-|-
CASSLSSTDTQYF
TGTGCCAGCAGCTTAAGTAGCACAGATACGCAGTATTTT
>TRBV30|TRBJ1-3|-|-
CAWETGTLSSGNTIYF
TGTGCCTGGGAAACCGGGACGCTGAGCTCTGGAAACACCATATATTTT
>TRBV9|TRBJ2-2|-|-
CASDGRTGELFF
TGTGCCAGCGATGGGCGAACCGGGGAGCTGTTTTTT
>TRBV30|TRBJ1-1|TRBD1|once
CAWRQGLVAEAFF
TGTGCCTGGAGACAGGGGTTGGTGGCTGAAGCTTTCTTT
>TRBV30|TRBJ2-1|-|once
CAWSVWGASYNEQFF
TGTGCCTGGAGTGTGTGGGGGGCCTCCTACAATGAGCAGTTCTTC
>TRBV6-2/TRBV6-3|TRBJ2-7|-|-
CASSHRGPYEQYF
TGTGCCAGCAGTCACCGCGGCCCCTACGAGCAGTACTTC
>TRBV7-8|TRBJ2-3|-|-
CASSLTGTVGTDTQYF
TGTGCCAGCAGCTTGACGGGCACCGTTGGCACAGATACGCAGTATTTT
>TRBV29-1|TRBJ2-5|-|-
CSVIQVRGETQYF
TGCAGCGTTATCCAGGTTAGGGGGGAGACCCAGTACTTC
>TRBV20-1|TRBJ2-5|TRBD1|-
CSAPFPTGLSWEETQYF
TGCAGTGCTCCTTTCCCGACAGGGCTTAGTTGGGAAGAGACCCAGTACTTC
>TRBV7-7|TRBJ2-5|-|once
CASSLDSEETQYF
TGTGCCAGCAGCTTAGACTCAGAAGAGACCCAGTACTTC
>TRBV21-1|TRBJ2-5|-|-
CASSTRGTTGHETQYF
TGTGCCAGCAGTACGCGGGGGACGACAGGACACGAGACCCAGTACTTC
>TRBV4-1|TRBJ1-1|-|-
CASSRGGSELTEAFF
TGCGCCAGCAGCCGGGGGGGGAGTGAGCTCACTGAAGCTTTCTTT
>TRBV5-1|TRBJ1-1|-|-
CASSLNVARTEAFF
TGCGCCAGCAGCTTGAATGTTGCCCGCACTGAAGCTTTCTTT
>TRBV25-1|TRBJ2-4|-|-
CASSESVAKNIQYF
TGTGCCAGCAGTGAATCCGTAGCCAAAAACATTCAGTACTTC
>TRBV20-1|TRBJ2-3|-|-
CSAIRSSSTDTQYF
TGCAGTGCGATCAGATCCTCTAGCACAGATACGCAGTATTTT
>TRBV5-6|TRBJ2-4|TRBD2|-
CASSPPAGVIQYF
TGTGCCAGCAGCCCCCCCGCGGGGGTTATTCAGTACTTC
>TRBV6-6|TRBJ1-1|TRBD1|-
CASTRGVTTEAFF
TGTGCCAGCACCAGGGGGGTTACGACTGAAGCTTTCTTT
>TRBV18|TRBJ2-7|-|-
CASSPRDRIYEQYF
TGTGCCAGCTCACCCCGCGACAGGATCTACGAGCAGTACTTC
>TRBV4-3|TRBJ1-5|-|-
CASSQELGGIYRQPQHF
TGCGCCAGCAGCCAAGAGCTCGGTGGGATTTATCGTCAGCCCCAGCATTTT
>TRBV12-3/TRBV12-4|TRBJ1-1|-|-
CASSIGELMNTEAFF
TGTGCCAGCAGTATAGGGGAGCTGATGAACACTGAAGCTTTCTTT
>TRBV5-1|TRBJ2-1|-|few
CASSLGTFNEQFF
TGCGCCAGCAGCCTAGGGACCTTCAATGAGCAGTTCTTC
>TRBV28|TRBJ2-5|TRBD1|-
CASSFSGQGQETQYF
TGTGCCAGCAGTTTCTCCGGACAGGGGCAAGAGACCCAGTACTTC
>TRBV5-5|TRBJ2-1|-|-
CASSSSPRADEQFF
TGTGCCAGCAGCTCGTCTCCCAGGGCGGATGAGCAGTTCTTC
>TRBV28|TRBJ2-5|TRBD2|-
CASATGGLFQETQYF
TGTGCCAGCGCCACGGGAGGACTCTTCCAAGAGACCCAGTACTTC
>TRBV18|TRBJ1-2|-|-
CASSPPQFGGLYGYTF
TGTGCCAGCTCACCACCGCAATTTGGGGGCCTCTATGGCTACACCTTC
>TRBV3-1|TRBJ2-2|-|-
CASSPVPGSSTGELFF
TGTGCCAGCAGCCCCGTACCAGGGTCAAGCACCGGGGAGCTGTTTTTT
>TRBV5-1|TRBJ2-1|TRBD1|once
CASSLDRGLDNEQFF
TGCGCCAGCAGCTTGGACAGGGGGCTGGACAATGAGCAGTTCTTC
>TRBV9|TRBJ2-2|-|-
CASSVDPTGAATGELFF
TGTGCCAGCAGCGTAGACCCTACAGGAGCGGCGACAGGGGAGCTGTTTTTT
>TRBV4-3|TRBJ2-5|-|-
CASSQVYGRGETQYF
TGCGCCAGCAGCCAAGTCTACGGGCGGGGAGAGACCCAGTACTTC
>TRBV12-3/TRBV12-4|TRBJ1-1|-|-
CASSFFPRVEGTEAFF
TGTGCCAGCAGTTTTTTTCCCAGGGTGGAGGGCACTGAAGCTTTCTTT
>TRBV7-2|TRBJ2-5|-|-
CASSLGGNGKETQYF
TGTGCCAGCAGCTTAGGGGGGAATGGCAAGGAGACCCAGTACTTC
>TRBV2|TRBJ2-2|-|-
CASSDNTGELFF
TGTGCCAGCAGTGACAACACCGGGGAGCTGTTTTTT
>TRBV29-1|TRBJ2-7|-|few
CSVATSYEQYF
TGCAGCGTTGCTACCAGCTACGAGCAGTACTTC
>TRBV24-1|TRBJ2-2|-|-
CATSDPDRTNTGELFF
TGTGCCACCAGTGACCCAGACAGAACGAACACCGGGGAGCTGTTTTTT
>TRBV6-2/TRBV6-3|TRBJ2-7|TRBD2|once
CASSQIAGGSYEQYF
TGTGCCAGCAGTCAAATAGCGGGAGGCTCCTACGAGCAGTACTTC
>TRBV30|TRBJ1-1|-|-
CAWGPGATEAFF
TGTGCCTGGGGGCCAGGGGCCACTGAAGCTTTCTTT
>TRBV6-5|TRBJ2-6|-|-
CASSYSMAGPSSGANVLTF
TGTGCCAGCAGTTACTCGATGGCAGGCCCTAGCTCTGGGGCCAACGTCCTGACTTTC